These 24 T cell receptor beta chains were sequenced from one sample in a study of T-cell memory formation after mild COVID-19 (dated by TCRdb to the early 2020s). The method behind the library was 5' RACE. Sequencing was carried out with an Illumina NovaSeq 6000. Using fastp trimming at Q25 and MiXCR clonotype assembly, TCRdb reanalyzed the public sequencing data and kept in-frame beta chains. Identical CDR3 proteins give one entry, which carries the most common genes and DNA. This sample has roughly 300,000 distinct CDR3 sequences in its table, and about 13% of those were observed once. 20% to 25% of the sample lies in the top ten. The material sequenced was PBMCs or a T cell subset sorted from them (not recorded which). These receptors were collected from a man between 18 and 29 years old who had mild COVID-19 (a few samples of this study predate the infection). The sample titles of this study are shuffled in the database, so cell type and time point are left out; the donor was told from shared clones.

V and J are TRBV4-1 and TRBJ2-1; D is possibly TRBD1 (5 bases). Trimming left V 0 bases short and J 5 bases short, with 11 bases between. Germline V gene lookup returns CDR1 MGHRA and CDR2 YSYEKL. This CDR3 has 15 residues. CDR3 DNA sequence: TGCGCCAGCAGCCAAGATCAGGGTGTCGACAATGAGCAGTTCTTC. Its protein is CASSQDQGVDNEQFF.

This clonotype was seen only a few times. The chain couples TRBV5-1 to TRBJ2-5; 10 positions match TRBD1. The CDR3 totals 13 residues. From germline, CDR1 is SGHRS and CDR2 YFSETQ. With V trimmed by 3 bases and J by 10 bases, 6 bases remained unmatched. The CDR3 nucleotides read TGCGCCAGCAGCTCACCGGGACAGGGGCGCCAGTACTTC. Its translation: CASSSPGQGRQYF.

This clonotype has more than one count but fewer than ten. V usage is TRBV10-3 and J usage is TRBJ2-7; tentative D call: TRBD2 (6 bases). V dropped 8 bases and J dropped 4 bases, with 15 bases sitting between them. Per the germline V gene, CDR1 is ENHRY and CDR2 is SYGVKD. The CDR3 has 13 amino acids. CDR3 sequence: CAIWAGTGYEQYV. The CDR3 DNA reads TGTGCCATCTGGGCGGGAACGGGATACGAGCAGTACGTC.

The chain recombines TRBV7-9 with TRBJ2-1; TRBD1 agrees at 11 bases. J gave up 15 bases and V 7 bases, and 14 bases lay outside the gene matches. CDR1 is SEHNR and CDR2 is FQNEAQ in the germline V gene (reference sequence). There are 14 residues in the CDR3. The CDR3 sequence is CASTEWGQGVSLFF. Written as DNA, the CDR3 is TGTGCCAGCACCGAGTGGGGACAGGGGGTCTCGCTGTTCTTC.

The gene calls are TRBV24-1 and TRBJ2-1, with 8 nucleotides matching TRBD1. The CDR3 spans 17 residues. Germline loops: CDR1 KGHDR, CDR2 SFDVKD. J was trimmed by 9 bases and V by 1 base; bases with no gene match: 13. The CDR3 is CATSDFPTDRGVGEQFF. CDR3 coding DNA: TGTGCCACCAGTGATTTTCCGACTGACAGGGGAGTGGGTGAGCAGTTCTTC.

The V gene is TRBV18, the J gene TRBJ1-2; possible D gene TRBD1, 5 bases. V lost 1 base, J lost 5 bases, and 14 bases lay in between. Germline loops: CDR1 KGHSH, CDR2 LQKENI. This CDR3 has 15 residues. The CDR3 coding sequence is TGTGCCAGCTCACCACTACTAGGGGCGGCGTATGGCTACACCTTC. This codes for CASSPLLGAAYGYTF.

This clonotype has a handful of counts. The CDR3, as DNA: TGTGCCAGCAGAAAGAATAGCGGGGGGTCAGATACGCAGTATTTT. This codes for CASRKNSGGSDTQYF. V usage is TRBV14 and J usage is TRBJ2-3; TRBD2 aligns across 10 bases. V lost 6 bases and J lost 4; bases outside the gene matches: 7. The germline CDR1 and CDR2 sequences are SGHDN and FVKESK. There are 15 residues in the CDR3.

The sample holds many counts of this clonotype. The V gene is TRBV7-6, the J gene TRBJ2-2; maybe TRBD1 (6 bases). The CDR3 spans 18 residues. The ends were cut back, 1 base at V and 4 bases at J, with 19 bases in the middle. Germline CDR1 is SGHVS and CDR2 is FNYEAQ. CDR3 sequence: CASSLGTGITASTGELFF. CDR3 nucleotides: TGTGCCAGCAGCTTAGGAACAGGGATTACGGCGAGCACCGGGGAGCTGTTTTTT.

This clonotype has a count of ten or more. The rearrangement uses TRBV20-1 and TRBJ2-2, with TRBD1 matching 7 bases. This CDR3 is 15 amino acids long. V lost 6 bases, J lost 7 bases, and 14 bases stayed unmatched. Germline lookup yields CDR1 DFQATT and CDR2 SNEGSKA (reference sequence). DNA of the CDR3: TGCAGTGCCAAAGGGACAGCCCGAGGGAGCGGGGAGCTGTTTTTT. Translated: CSAKGTARGSGELFF.

The sample holds a few counts of this clonotype. The J gene is TRBJ2-2, the V gene TRBV6-5; TRBD2 aligns across 8 bases. CDR3 length: 13 amino acids. V was clipped by 2 bases and J by 9 bases; unmatched bases: 2. Germline V gives CDR1 MNHEY, CDR2 SVGAGI. CDR3 residues: CASSYSGGRELFF. CDR3 nucleotide sequence: TGTGCCAGCAGTTACAGCGGGGGACGGGAGCTGTTTTTT.

The DNA of the CDR3 is TGTGCCAGCACCCGACTTGTCGGGGGGACTATTTTAGGTGAGCAGTTCTTC. Its protein product is CASTRLVGGTILGEQFF. The chain combines TRBV6-5 with TRBJ2-1; 7 bases are shared with TRBD2. The V segment lost 7 bases and the J segment 9 bases; nucleotides outside the gene matches: 21. CDR3 length: 17 residues. CDR1 and CDR2 from the germline V gene are MNHEY and SVGAGI.

This clonotype came up a few times. The rearrangement uses TRBV7-2 and TRBJ2-3; D is possibly TRBD2 (5 bases). The germline gives CDR1 SGHTA, CDR2 FQGNSA. The CDR3 runs 12 residues. The CDR3 loop reads CGVGGRGDTQYF. Written as DNA, the CDR3 is TGTGGAGTGGGCGGGCGCGGAGATACGCAGTATTTT. Using reference TRBV7-2 and TRBJ2-3 for the parts outside the CDR3, the full variable domain is GAGVSQSPSNKVTEKGKDVELRCDPISGHTALYWYRQSLGQGLEFLIYFQGNSAPDKSGLPSDRFSAERTGGSVSTLTIQRTQQEDSAVYLCGVGGRGDTQYFGPGTRLTVL.

In its sample, this clonotype was seen many times. This rearrangement joins TRBV18 to TRBJ2-3, with 7 bases identical to TRBD1. CDR3 length: 15 residues. CDR1 and CDR2 (germline): KGHSH, LQKENI. V was clipped by 3 bases and J by 1 base; unmatched bases: 4. The CDR3 DNA follows: TGTGCCAGCTCACCCGGCCAGGGGGGCACAGATACGCAGTATTTT. It codes for CASSPGQGGTDTQYF. Full variable domain (outside the CDR3, taken from reference TRBV18 and TRBJ2-3): NAGVMQNPRHLVRRRGQEARLRCSPMKGHSHVYWYRQLPEEGLKFMVYLQKENIIDESGMPKERFSAEFPKEGPSILRIQQVVRGDSAAYFCASSPGQGGTDTQYFGPGTRLTVL.

This chain joins TRBV7-3 and TRBJ2-3; D might be TRBD1 or TRBD2, each matching 5 bases. Trimming removed 2 bases from V and 5 bases from J, with 17 bases in between. CDR1 is SGHTA and CDR2 is FQGTGA in the germline V gene. The CDR3 spans 16 residues. CDR3 region: CASSLVGDPSGDTQYF. The CDR3 bases are TGTGCCAGCAGCTTAGTCGGGGACCCGTCTGGAGATACGCAGTATTTT.

The gene calls are TRBV7-2 and TRBJ1-2; maybe TRBD1 (6 bases). In germline, CDR1 is SGHTA, CDR2 FQGNSA. The CDR3 runs to 15 residues. With 5 bases removed from V and 7 bases from J, the gap between germline ends came to 20 bases. CDR3 residues: CASSNRDKLAGGYTF. CDR3 nucleotides: TGTGCCAGCAGCAACCGGGACAAACTGGCAGGTGGCTACACCTTC.

A remark on this clonotype: The junction differs from germline at one of its ends, possibly a read error. V and J are TRBV7-7 and TRBJ2-1, with 8 bases lining up with TRBD1. The CDR3 spans 16 residues. Germline CDR1 is SSHAT and CDR2 is FNYEAQ (reference sequence). CDR3 coding DNA: TGTGCTAGCAGCCGAGGGACAGGTGGCTCCTACAATGAGCAGTTCTTC. Translating it yields CASSRGTGGSYNEQFF.

This clonotype was picked up a small number of times. The chain is built from TRBV2 and TRBJ1-4; maybe TRBD1 (5 bases). CDR3 length: 14 residues. The V gene lost 3 bases and the J gene lost 7 bases, with 12 bases spanning the gap. Per the germline V gene, CDR1 is SNHLY and CDR2 is FYNNEI. CDR3 loop: CASSDRGLSEKLFF. The CDR3 DNA reads as TGTGCCAGCAGTGATCGGGGCCTAAGTGAAAAACTGTTTTTT.

This rearrangement joins TRBV6-2 or TRBV6-3 to TRBJ2-1, with 8 bases lining up with TRBD2. The germline V gene has CDR1 MNHEY and CDR2 SVGEGT. Germline trimming cut 5 bases from V and 2 bases from J; bases unmatched to any gene: 11. This CDR3 has 17 amino acids. For the CDR3, the DNA is TGTGCCAGCAGTCTAAAACTGGGCGGGGGGACCTACAATGAGCAGTTCTTC. Residues: CASSLKLGGGTYNEQFF.

In its sample, this clonotype was seen a few times. The chain joins TRBV4-1 to TRBJ2-5, with D tentatively TRBD1 (6 bases). Trimming shortened V by 0 bases and J by 1 base, and 9 bases separated the two germline ends. Germline CDR1 MGHRA, CDR2 YSYEKL. CDR3 length: 15 residues. In DNA, the CDR3 is TGCGCCAGCAGCCAAGATATGGGGGCCCAAGAGACCCAGTACTTC. It encodes CASSQDMGAQETQYF.

The chain uses TRBV18 and TRBJ1-4, with TRBD1 as a possible D gene (5 bases). V dropped 3 bases and J dropped 0 bases, with 11 bases sitting between them. Per the germline V gene, CDR1 is KGHSH and CDR2 is LQKENI. The CDR3 covers 16 residues. The CDR3 DNA sequence: TGTGCCAGCTCACCCCGGGGCCACGCAACTAATGAAAAACTGTTTTTT. This sequence encodes CASSPRGHATNEKLFF.

V gene TRBV20-1 combines with J gene TRBJ2-3; D might be TRBD2 (5 bases). Germline V gene data show CDR1 as DFQATT and CDR2 as SNEGSKA (reference sequence). The CDR3 is 13 residues long. V lost 4 bases and J 2 bases, leaving 10 bases between the germline ends. DNA for the CDR3: TGCAGTGCTAAGGACTCTACCACAGATACGCAGTATTTT. Translated, it gives CSAKDSTTDTQYF.

The genes are TRBV12-3 or TRBV12-4 and TRBJ1-1; TRBD1 is a possible D gene (6 bases). V was trimmed by 6 bases and J by 0 bases, leaving 17 bases between them. CDR3 length: 16 amino acids. CDR3 DNA: TGTGCCAGCAGGCCCAAGGACAGTCTCATGAACACTGAAGCTTTCTTT. Protein sequence: CASRPKDSLMNTEAFF.

Concerning this clonotype: At one of its ends the junction is not consistent with the germline gene, which may arise from a read error. V gene TRBV12-3 or TRBV12-4 combines with J gene TRBJ1-1, with 8 positions matching TRBD1. The CDR3 is 14 residues long. The CDR3 reads CASISGGGSTEVFF. The DNA for the CDR3 is TGTGCCAGCATTTCAGGGGGCGGGAGCACTGAAGTTTTCTTT.

V is TRBV5-1 and J is TRBJ2-5; TRBD1 matches 7 bases. Germline V gene lookup returns CDR1 SGHRS and CDR2 YFSETQ. This CDR3 is built from 13 residues. V lost 4 bases to trimming and J lost 2 bases; unmatched junction nucleotides: 2. CDR3 amino acids: CASSQGQQETQYF. The CDR3 DNA follows: TGCGCCAGCAGCCAGGGACAGCAAGAGACCCAGTACTTC.